This paragraph covers one TCR beta chain sequence. This clone has a single count. Its antigen remains undetermined. No much larger clone is present one base from it, and per-base qualities are unavailable. This sample was taken from a study of shared clonotypes between healthy human individuals (dated by TCRdb to about 2020). The study in broad terms: Three men and a couple of women, aged 18 to 49 years, made up the cohort. Between about 0.8 and 8.9 billion PBMCs per donor were obtained by leukapheresis. The study deeply sequenced blood TCR repertoires of about 5 healthy adults to estimate repertoire size and the extent of clonotype sharing between individuals. For each donor, CD4 naive and CD4 memory were each given three plates, CD8 naive was given two plates, and CD8 memory was given one plate. Libraries were prepared and TCR repertoires were sequenced by different laboratories using diverse techniques, in order to increase sequencing depth and limit assay-specific biases.

Here is what the overall study found, with its caveats: Even with the large sequencing depth, rarefaction of the sorted-subset datasets indicated that sequencing was incomplete. Across a few donors, around 5.4% of naive CD4, around 3.3% of naive CD8, 2.3% of memory CD4, and over 0.35% of memory CD8 clonotypes were shared. Higher generation probabilities were observed for clonotypes shared by all four sorted-subset donors than for non-shared clonotypes. Sampling was limited to blood, and TCR repertoires in tissue likely differ from TCR repertoires in blood. Pairwise subsampling indicated that sequencing depth was expected to affect the degree of clonotype sharing among donors. Naive subsets generally had larger estimated clonotype richness than memory subsets. Because the study included a small number of donors, the genetic and exposure-history diversity represented was limited.

The donors were healthy, HIV-negative adults with no recently reported acute infections or vaccinations. Every donor was a Caucasian adult residing in Nashville, Tennessee, USA. CD4+ T cells were enriched through magnetic negative selection, after which naive cells were positively selected on CD45RA and the remaining negative fraction served as the memory subset. Blood was collected by leukapheresis, and PBMCs were isolated by Ficoll-Histopaque density gradient centrifugation and then cryopreserved in liquid nitrogen vapor phase. Analytical flow cytometry was used to check the purity and quantity of every magnetically sorted T cell population. From each sorted fraction, genomic DNA was isolated and quantified by UV absorbance on a Nanodrop 2000c. Using the deep immunoSEQ assay, TCR CDR3 regions were amplified from genomic DNA by multiplex PCR. Extracted genomic DNA from each cell subset was distributed evenly across all wells of several immunoSEQ 96-well plates, and each plate was treated as a replicate. For sorted subsets, each replicate PCR was loaded with 150 to 250 ng genomic DNA, equivalent to about 30,000 T cell genomes. Purified libraries were measured with a Qubit 3.0 fluorometer, size-checked on a Bioanalyzer 2100, and measured again with the KAPA Library Quantification kit. Each immunoSEQ 96-well plate was sequenced on its own single-read 150-cycle Illumina NextSeq 550 flow cell. Per the source publication's procedure: Because the immunoSEQ output included only junctional sequences and no quality scores, the filtering could not be the same as the filtering used for full-length reads. Sequences were annotated with PyIR, a Python wrapper for IgBLAST v1.9, using IMGT germline references to assign V/J genes and CDR3. Reads with weak V/J assignments (E-value above 1e-6), missing CDR3, stop codons, out-of-frame junctions, or ambiguous translated residues were removed. V3J clonotypes were defined by identical inferred V gene, J gene, and CDR3 amino acid sequence. Percentage overlap between repertoires was computed as shared unique clonotypes divided by the size of the smaller repertoire. RTK rarefaction, the Chao1 estimator, and Recon v2.1 estimates of unobserved clonotypes were used to assess repertoire richness. Generation probabilities were computed with OLGA for all TCRbeta clonotypes obtained by the gDNA method from four donors. As stored in TCRdb, this immuneACCESS dataset retains in-frame rearrangements with V and J assigned. A fraction of the clones does not appear; measured against another copy, unresolved V genes explain less than half of the discrepancy, and the remainder lacks a known reason. V, J and clone size are taken as reported in that table, and D and trimming were inferred from the DNA itself. A total of more than 2,000,000 clones appear in this sample, just over 90% of them only once. About 0.13% of the sample rests with the top ten.

This receptor was identified in a man younger than 30 in good health. The sample consisted of naive CD4+ T cells sorted from blood. The label giving this sample's cell subset or site can be read as: CD45RA+ positively selected.

The DNA sequence is as follows: TGCGCCAGCAGTCCTAGCGGGGGAGAGACCCAGTACTTC. This gives the protein CASSPSGGETQYF. The chain links TRBV4-3 with TRBJ2-5; the junction holds 10 bases that match TRBD2. Per the germline V gene, LGHNA is the CDR1 and YSLEER is the CDR2. The CDR3 goes from the cysteine to the phenylalanine over 13 residues. Kept here is only the CDR3 DNA, which spans 39 bases and is read in frame from base 1. V lost 6 bases and J lost 4 bases, and the count of bases not matched to a germline gene is 2.